This record concerns one T cell receptor beta chain sequence. Other DNA sequences in the sample encode the same CDR3. The sample belongs to a study of shared clonotypes between healthy human individuals. Measured with immunoSEQ multiplex PCR; TCRdb has only the in-frame clones, and not every one. The sample has approximately 1.1 million clones, around three quarters seen once. Trimming took off 0 bases at V and 4 bases at J, with 5 bases between the two ends. The germline V gene encodes CDR1 SGHRS and CDR2 YFSETQ. CDR3 length: 13 amino acids. The sequencing sample was made of memory CD4+ T cells from PBMCs. This sample's subset: CD45RA-negative fraction. This receptor was obtained from a young man in good health. Some clones in this sample may be carry-over from other donors' samples. V is TRBV5-1 and J is TRBJ1-5, with D unresolved. CDR3 sequence (DNA): TGCGCCAGCAGCTTGGACCCAAATCAGCCCCAGCATTTT. Its protein is CASSLDPNQPQHF.